This T cell receptor (beta chain) is drawn from a study of breast tumors, draining lymph nodes, adjacent tissues. One entry per CDR3 protein results from TCRdb running MiXCR on the multiplex PCR reads. In the table there are about 14,000 distinct CDR3 sequences, roughly 60% of which are singletons. Sequences were obtained from tumor-adjacent breast tissue. This sequence was found in a female donor with breast cancer. Some clones in this sample may be carry-over from other donors' samples.

The DNA of the CDR3 is TGCAGTGCTACCTCCCCTAGCGGGAGGGCCTTAACAGATACGCAGTATTTT. Translation gives CSATSPSGRALTDTQYF. This chain joins TRBV20-1 and TRBJ2-3; 12 bases fit TRBD2. The CDR3 sequence is 17 residues long. In germline, CDR1 is DFQATT, CDR2 SNEGSKA (reference sequence). Trimming cost V 4 bases and J 3 bases; bases outside gene matches: 11.